The 16 T cell receptor beta chains presented below share a single source sample, sequenced in a study of Ad26.COV2.S vaccination and SARS-CoV-2 variants (dated by TCRdb to about 2021). Library preparation employed the immunoSEQ multiplex PCR assay. TCRdb retrieved this table from immuneACCESS and kept in-frame rearrangements only. Not all clones are present; in checked studies, unresolved V genes account for under half, and no reason is known for the remainder. Within this sample are fewer than 900,000 clones, with more than 70% of them counted one time only. The ten top clones hold about 1.5% of the sample. The treatment or condition label, read with the paper, signifies: 15 to 20 received Ad26.COV2.S at low or high dose, single or two shots; several received placebo; per-sample allocation not given. For vaccine and placebo recipients, the sequenced repertoires came from samples collected on day 63 after the first injection.

Sequenced material: peripheral blood, taken in a trial of Ad26.COV2.S vaccine versus placebo. Source of these receptors: a person between 18 and 65 years old who received the Ad26.COV2.S COVID-19 vaccine or a placebo.

The chain has TRBV27 and TRBJ1-5; D possibly corresponds to TRBD1 (6 bases). CDR3 length equals 13 residues. Per the germline V gene, CDR1 is MNHEY and CDR2 is SMNVEV (reference sequence). V was shortened by 3 bases and J by 5 bases, with 8 bases between the two germline ends. The CDR3, as DNA: TGTGCCAGCAGTTTGGACAGTTATCAGCCCCAGCATTTT. It encodes CASSLDSYQPQHF.

The chain recombines TRBV18 with TRBJ2-2, with TRBD1 identical over 12 bases. V trimming: 4 bases; J trimming: 1 base; junction bases outside the gene matches: 4. CDR1 KGHSH and CDR2 LQKENI come from the germline V gene. The length of the CDR3 is 17 residues. Here the CDR3 reads CASSRDRGLVNTGELFF. DNA for the CDR3: TGTGCCAGCTCACGGGACAGGGGGCTCGTGAACACCGGGGAGCTGTTTTTT. Full variable domain (missing parts from reference TRBV18 and TRBJ2-2): NAGVMQNPRHLVRRRGQEARLRCSPMKGHSHVYWYRQLPEEGLKFMVYLQKENIIDESGMPKERFSAEFPKEGPSILRIQQVVRGDSAAYFCASSRDRGLVNTGELFFGEGSRLTVL.

This rearrangement joins TRBV2 to TRBJ2-7; D gene ambiguous. Trimming removed 1 base at V and 4 bases at J, with 8 bases between. The CDR3 is 13 amino acids. CDR1 is SNHLY and CDR2 is FYNNEI in the germline V gene. The CDR3 loop reads CASSEGKGYEQYF. CDR3 coding DNA: TGTGCCAGCAGTGAAGGTAAAGGGTACGAGCAGTACTTC.

The chain joins TRBV14 to TRBJ1-2; TRBD1 matches at 7 bases. V shed 4 bases, J shed 4 bases, and the junction held 3 bases outside the gene matches. CDR1 SGHDN and CDR2 FVKESK come from the germline V gene. The CDR3 extends over 13 amino acids. DNA for the CDR3: TGTGCCAGCAGCCCGGGACAGCGCTATGGCTACACCTTC. Translating it yields CASSPGQRYGYTF.

This clone was counted once. The CDR3: CASSYSGLVYEQYF. The CDR3 coding sequence is TGTGCCAGCAGTTATTCGGGACTAGTTTACGAGCAGTACTTC. This chain connects TRBV27 to TRBJ2-7, with 8 bases identical to TRBD2. V shed 4 bases and J 4 bases; nucleotides not matched to a gene: 6. The CDR3 is made up of 14 amino acids. Germline V gives CDR1 MNHEY, CDR2 SMNVEV (reference sequence).

V and J are TRBV7-6 and TRBJ2-5, with D hard to call. V lost 2 bases to trimming and J lost 5 bases, with 15 bases between them. Germline V gene data show CDR1 as SGHVS and CDR2 as FNYEAQ. CDR3 size: 15 residues. CDR3 sequence: CASSLTGPPTETQYF. The CDR3 DNA follows: TGTGCCAGCAGCTTAACCGGGCCCCCGACGGAGACCCAGTACTTC.

This rearrangement joins TRBV6-6 to TRBJ2-3; no reliable D call. The germline CDR1 and CDR2 sequences are MNHNY and SVGAGI (reference sequence). CDR3 length: 15 amino acids. The V gene lost 6 bases and the J gene lost 5 bases, with 18 bases spanning the gap. The CDR3 loop reads CASRQLPWGGDTQYF. As DNA, the CDR3 is TGTGCCAGCAGACAACTCCCTTGGGGTGGAGATACGCAGTATTTT.

The V call is TRBV6-5, the J call TRBJ2-3; a possible D gene is TRBD1 (6 bases). This CDR3 is built from 12 residues. The V gene lost 6 bases and the J gene lost 8 bases, with 12 bases spanning the gap. Germline V lookup: CDR1 MNHEY, CDR2 SVGAGI. The CDR3 loop is CASSTGLGTQYF. The CDR3 DNA sequence: TGTGCCAGCAGCACAGGGCTTGGTACGCAGTATTTT.

The chain recombines TRBV7-9 with TRBJ1-4; no clear D gene. With 5 bases removed from V and 7 bases from J, the gap between germline ends came to 11 bases. CDR3 length: 13 residues. Looked up from germline, CDR1 is SEHNR and CDR2 is FQNEAQ (reference sequence). CDR3 sequence: CASSRTAVEKLFF. The CDR3 bases are TGTGCCAGCAGCAGGACCGCGGTTGAAAAACTGTTTTTT.

As concerns this clone: Different DNA sequences within this sample yield the same CDR3. V usage is TRBV4-3 and J usage is TRBJ2-3; 7 nucleotides line up with TRBD2. The CDR3 is 15 residues long. V shed 1 base and J 3 bases; nucleotides not matched to a gene: 4. Germline CDR1 and CDR2: LGHNA and YSLEER. CDR3 in amino acids: CASSQVGGGTDTQYF. CDR3 nucleotide sequence: TGCGCCAGCAGCCAAGTGGGGGGGGGTACAGATACGCAGTATTTT.

The chain uses TRBV4-2 and TRBJ2-4; 7 bases agree with TRBD2. CDR1 and CDR2 (germline): LGHNA, YNFKEQ. CDR3 size: 17 residues. Losses at the gene ends were 0 bases for V and 0 bases for J; bases not matched to a gene: 5. The CDR3 loop is CASSQDHPGGAKNIQYF. The CDR3 region has the DNA TGTGCCAGCAGCCAAGATCATCCGGGGGGAGCCAAAAACATTCAGTACTTC.

The chain has TRBV5-1 and TRBJ2-3; D gene ambiguous. Deletions cut 5 bases from V and 3 bases from J, with 7 bases between. This CDR3 spans 12 amino acids. Germline CDR1 reads SGHRS; CDR2 reads YFSETQ. The DNA for the CDR3 is TGCGCCAGCAGAATCAGTACAGATACGCAGTATTTT. It is translated as CASRISTDTQYF.

V and J are TRBV9 and TRBJ1-1, with a possible D match to TRBD1 (6 bases). The V gene lost 3 bases and the J gene lost 7 bases, with 16 bases spanning the gap. Per germline, CDR1 SGDLS and CDR2 YYNGEE. This CDR3 region has 14 residues. CDR3 protein: CASSAFRGSSEAFF. CDR3 nucleotide sequence: TGTGCCAGCAGCGCTTTCAGGGGTAGTAGTGAAGCTTTCTTT.

This chain's CDR3 is CASSLFEVTEAFF. The CDR3 nucleotides are TGTGCCAGCAGCTTGTTTGAGGTCACTGAAGCTTTCTTT. This chain links TRBV7-9 with TRBJ1-1; D ambiguous. Germline V gives CDR1 SEHNR, CDR2 FQNEAQ (reference sequence). Trimming took off 3 bases at V and 4 bases at J, with 9 bases between the two ends. The length of the CDR3 is 13 residues.

J is TRBJ1-2 and V is TRBV29-1; D ambiguous. The V and J ends lost 4 bases and 4 bases respectively, with 13 bases between them. The CDR3 has 13 residues. The germline CDR1 and CDR2 sequences are SQVTM and ANQGSEA. As DNA, the CDR3 is TGCAGCGTTGCCCCCGACGGTTCCTATGGCTACACCTTC. This encodes CSVAPDGSYGYTF. The full variable domain, its missing parts supplied by reference TRBV29-1 and TRBJ1-2, is SAVISQKPSRDICQRGTSLTIQCQVDSQVTMMFWYRQQPGQSLTLIATANQGSEATYESGFVIDKFPISRPNLTFSTLTVSNMSPEDSSIYLCSVAPDGSYGYTFGSGTRLTVV.

The V call is TRBV30, the J call TRBJ1-1; tentatively, D is TRBD1 (5 bases). V was pared by 4 bases and J by 3 bases, with 18 bases between. The CDR3 is 15 residues long. Looked up from germline, CDR1 is GTSNPN and CDR2 is SVGIG (reference sequence). The CDR3 DNA reads as TGTGCCTGGATTGGTAAGCTCTCCAGGGACACTGAAGCTTTCTTT. This encodes CAWIGKLSRDTEAFF.